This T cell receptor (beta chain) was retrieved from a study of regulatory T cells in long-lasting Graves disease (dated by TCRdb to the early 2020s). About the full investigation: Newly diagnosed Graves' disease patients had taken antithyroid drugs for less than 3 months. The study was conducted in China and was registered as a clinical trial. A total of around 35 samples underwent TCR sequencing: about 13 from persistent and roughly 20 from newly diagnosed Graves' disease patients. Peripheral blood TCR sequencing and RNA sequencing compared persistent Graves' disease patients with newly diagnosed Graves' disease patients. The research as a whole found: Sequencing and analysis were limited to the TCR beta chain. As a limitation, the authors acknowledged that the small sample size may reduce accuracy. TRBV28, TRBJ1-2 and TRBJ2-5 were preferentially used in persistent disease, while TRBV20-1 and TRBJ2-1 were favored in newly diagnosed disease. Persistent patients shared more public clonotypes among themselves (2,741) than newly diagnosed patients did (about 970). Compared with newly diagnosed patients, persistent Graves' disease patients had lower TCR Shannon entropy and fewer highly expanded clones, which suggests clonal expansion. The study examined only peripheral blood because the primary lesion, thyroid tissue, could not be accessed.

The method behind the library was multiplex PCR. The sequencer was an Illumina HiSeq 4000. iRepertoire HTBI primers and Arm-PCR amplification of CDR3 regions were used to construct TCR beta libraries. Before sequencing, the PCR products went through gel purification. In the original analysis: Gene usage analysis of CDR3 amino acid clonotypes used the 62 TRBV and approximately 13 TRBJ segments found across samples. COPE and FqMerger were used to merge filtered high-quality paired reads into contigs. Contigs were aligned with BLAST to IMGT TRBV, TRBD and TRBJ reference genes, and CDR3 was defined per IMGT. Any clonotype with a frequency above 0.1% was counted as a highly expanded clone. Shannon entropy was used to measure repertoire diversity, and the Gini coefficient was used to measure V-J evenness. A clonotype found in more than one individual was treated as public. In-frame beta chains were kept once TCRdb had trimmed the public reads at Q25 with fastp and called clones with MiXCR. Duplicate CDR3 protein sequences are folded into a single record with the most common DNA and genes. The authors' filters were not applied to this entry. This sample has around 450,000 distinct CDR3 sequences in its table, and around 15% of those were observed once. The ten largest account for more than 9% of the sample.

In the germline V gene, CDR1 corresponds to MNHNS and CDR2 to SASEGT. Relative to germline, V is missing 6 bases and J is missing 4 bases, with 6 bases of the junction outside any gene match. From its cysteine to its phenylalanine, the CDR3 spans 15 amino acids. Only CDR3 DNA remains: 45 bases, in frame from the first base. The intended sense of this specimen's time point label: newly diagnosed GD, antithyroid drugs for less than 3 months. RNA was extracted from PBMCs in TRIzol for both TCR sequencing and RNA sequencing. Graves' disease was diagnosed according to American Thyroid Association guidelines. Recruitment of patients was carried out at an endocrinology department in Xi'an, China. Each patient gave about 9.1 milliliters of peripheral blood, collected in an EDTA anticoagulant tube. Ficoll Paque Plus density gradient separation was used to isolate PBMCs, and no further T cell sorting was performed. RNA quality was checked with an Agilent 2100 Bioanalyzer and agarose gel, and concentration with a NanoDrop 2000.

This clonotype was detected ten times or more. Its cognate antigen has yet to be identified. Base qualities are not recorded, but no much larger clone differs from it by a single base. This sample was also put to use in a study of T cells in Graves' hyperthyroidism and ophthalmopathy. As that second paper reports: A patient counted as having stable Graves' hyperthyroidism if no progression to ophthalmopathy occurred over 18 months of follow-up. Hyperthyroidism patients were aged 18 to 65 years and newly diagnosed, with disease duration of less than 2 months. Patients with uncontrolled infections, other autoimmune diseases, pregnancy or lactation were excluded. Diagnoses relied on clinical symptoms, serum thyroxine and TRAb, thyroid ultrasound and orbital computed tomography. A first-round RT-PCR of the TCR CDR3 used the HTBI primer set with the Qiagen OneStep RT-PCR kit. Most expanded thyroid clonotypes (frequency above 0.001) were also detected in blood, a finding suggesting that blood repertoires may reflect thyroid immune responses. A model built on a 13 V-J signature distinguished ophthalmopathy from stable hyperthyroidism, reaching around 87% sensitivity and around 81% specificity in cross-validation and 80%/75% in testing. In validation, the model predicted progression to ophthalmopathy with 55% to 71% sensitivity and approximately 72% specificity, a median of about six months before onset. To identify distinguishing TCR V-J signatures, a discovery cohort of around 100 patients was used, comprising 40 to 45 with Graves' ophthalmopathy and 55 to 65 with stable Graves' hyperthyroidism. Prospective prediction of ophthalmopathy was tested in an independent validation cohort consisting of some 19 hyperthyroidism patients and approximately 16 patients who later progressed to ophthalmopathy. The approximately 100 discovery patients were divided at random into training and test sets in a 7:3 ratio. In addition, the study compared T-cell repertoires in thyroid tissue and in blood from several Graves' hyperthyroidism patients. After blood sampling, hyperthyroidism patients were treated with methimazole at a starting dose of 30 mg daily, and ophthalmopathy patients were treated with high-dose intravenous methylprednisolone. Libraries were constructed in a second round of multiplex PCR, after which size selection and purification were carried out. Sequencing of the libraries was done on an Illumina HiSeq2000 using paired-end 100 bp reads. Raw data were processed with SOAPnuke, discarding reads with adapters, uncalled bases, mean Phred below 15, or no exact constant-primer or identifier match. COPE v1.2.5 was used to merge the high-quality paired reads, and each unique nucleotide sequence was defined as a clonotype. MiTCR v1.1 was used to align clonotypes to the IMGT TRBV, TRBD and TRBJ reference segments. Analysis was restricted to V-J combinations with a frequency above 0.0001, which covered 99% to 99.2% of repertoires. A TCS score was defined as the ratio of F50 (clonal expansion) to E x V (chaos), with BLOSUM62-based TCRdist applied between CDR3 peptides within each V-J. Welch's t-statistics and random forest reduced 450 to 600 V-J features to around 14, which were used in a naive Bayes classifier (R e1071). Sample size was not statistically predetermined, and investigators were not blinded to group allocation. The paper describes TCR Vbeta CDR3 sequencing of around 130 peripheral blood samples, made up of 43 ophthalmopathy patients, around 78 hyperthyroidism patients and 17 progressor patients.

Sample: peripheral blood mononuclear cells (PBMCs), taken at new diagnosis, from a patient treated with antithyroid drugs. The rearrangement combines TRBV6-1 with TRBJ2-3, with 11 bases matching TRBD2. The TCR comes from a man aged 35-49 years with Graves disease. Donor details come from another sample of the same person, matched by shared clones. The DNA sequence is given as TGTGCCAGCAGCATTAGCGGGAGGGCCCCAGATACGCAGTATTTT. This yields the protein CASSISGRAPDTQYF.